This note documents a single T cell receptor beta chain sequence. Its antigen is not identified. CDR3 length equals 16 residues. CDR1 MDHEN and CDR2 SYDVKM come from the germline V gene. These data originate in a study of CXCR3-negative and CXCR3-positive naive CD8 T cells. Study observations and caveats: The study found more hydrophobic TRB CDR3s in CXCR3-positive naive cells than in CXCR3-negative naive cells.

Through 5' RACE with UMI labels, the TRB cDNA libraries were prepared. TCRdb re-analyzed the 5' RACE reads; it lists each CDR3 protein once, without DNA. Across about 130,000 distinct CDR3 sequences, the top ten clones capture 0.29% of the sample. The origin of this receptor is a human donor in good health. Some clones in this sample may be carry-over from other donors' samples. The source material was naive CXCR3- CD8+ T cells from blood. Specified subset: CD45RO-CCR7+CD27+CD95- naive CD8+ T cells lacking CXCR3 (TNR3-). This chain joins TRBV28 and TRBJ2-2; TCRdb indicates TRBD1, and absent DNA this call remains unverified. Here the CDR3 reads CASRSTGTGGAGELFF.